Given below is one T cell receptor beta chain in context. Germline loops: CDR1 LNHDA, CDR2 SQIVND (reference sequence). Between the trimmed V and J ends, which lost 7 bases and 2 bases, there was a span of 15 bases. The CDR3 has 15 amino acids. A few donor pairs also had unstimulated CD4+ and CD8+ naive and memory subsets sequenced. This sample stems from a study of siplizumab effects on memory and regulatory T cells. Method: immunoSEQ multiplex PCR; TCRdb's copy keeps in-frame clones and lacks some. The sample carries roughly 50,000 clones, roughly 87% recorded once. The TCR sequence derives from a human donor in good health. Sequenced material: naive CD8+ T cells sorted from blood. This chain uses TRBV19 with TRBJ2-1; no reliable D call. The CDR3 DNA is TGTGCCAGTACGGTGTCTCCTCCCACCTACAATGAGCAGTTCTTC. It encodes CASTVSPPTYNEQFF.